This passage covers 7 T cell receptor beta chains from one sample sequenced in a study of CD4 T cells in relation to SARS-CoV-2 and coronaviruses. Some clones are missing from TCRdb's copy, which holds only in-frame ones; the method was immunoSEQ multiplex PCR. The sample consists of some 40,000 clones, roughly 88% of them appearing once. The specimen sequenced was memory CD4+ T cells from PBMCs. These receptors were obtained from an adult with COVID-19.

This clone was seen just once. The V and J genes are TRBV19 and TRBJ2-1; D assignment may be TRBD1 or TRBD2 (6 bases each). Trimming removed 3 bases from V and 2 bases from J, with 11 bases in between. Germline values: CDR1 LNHDA, CDR2 SQIVND (reference sequence). CDR3 size: 15 residues. CDR3 bases: TGTGCCAGTAGTATGTCCCGGGGGCCCTACAATGAGCAGTTCTTC. This encodes CASSMSRGPYNEQFF. The variable domain in full, with the rest retrieved from reference TRBV19 and TRBJ2-1, is DGGITQSPKYLFRKEGQNVTLSCEQNLNHDAMYWYRQDPGQGLRLIYYSQIVNDFQKGDIAEGYSVSREKKESFPLTVTSAQKNPTAFYLCASSMSRGPYNEQFFGPGTRLTVL.

This clone has more than one count but fewer than ten. The chain joins TRBV5-4 to TRBJ2-7; D is unclear. Germline CDR1 is SGHNT and CDR2 is YYREEE (reference sequence). The CDR3 is 13 residues long. V was cut by 2 bases and J by 1 base, with 7 bases left in between. The CDR3 bases are TGTGCCAGCAGCTTTCCGGGTTCCTACGAGCAGTACTTC. It translates to CASSFPGSYEQYF.

The chain combines TRBV6-5 with TRBJ1-2; D is unclear. Germline assignment: CDR1 MNHEY and CDR2 SVGAGI. V was trimmed by 7 bases and J by 8 bases, leaving 14 bases between them. This CDR3 region has 12 residues. The CDR3 loop reads CASTDAGSGYTF. The CDR3 nucleotides are TGTGCCAGCACCGACGCCGGGAGCGGCTACACCTTC.

This sequence joins TRBV7-2 and TRBJ2-7, with TRBD2 matching over 8 bases. The CDR3 extends over 18 amino acids. The germline CDR1 and CDR2 sequences are SGHTA and FQGNSA. Trimming took 2 bases from V and 7 from J; bases not matched to a gene: 19. The CDR3 region is CASSLNGIGSGRTGEQYF. The CDR3 nucleotides are TGTGCCAGCAGCTTAAATGGGATTGGGAGCGGGAGAACGGGTGAGCAGTACTTC.

V is TRBV5-1 and J is TRBJ2-7; perhaps TRBD1 as D (5 bases). The germline V gene encodes CDR1 SGHRS and CDR2 YFSETQ. The V end was cut by 5 bases, the J end by 0 bases, with 9 bases between. This CDR3 is 13 amino acids long. The CDR3, as DNA: TGCGCCAGCAGGACAGCGAGCTCCTACGAGCAGTACTTC. Its translation: CASRTASSYEQYF.

In nucleotides, the CDR3 is TGTGCCAGCAGTCAACAGGTCCGAGAGACCCAGTACTTC. This encodes CASSQQVRETQYF. The rearrangement links TRBV7-2 to TRBJ2-5; weak D call: TRBD1 (5 bases). The CDR3 is 13 residues long. The V gene lost 6 bases and the J gene lost 4 bases, with 12 bases spanning the gap. Germline V gene data show CDR1 as SGHTA and CDR2 as FQGNSA.

The chain carries TRBV2 and TRBJ1-1; D is unresolved. The CDR3 extends over 13 amino acids. Trimming stripped 8 bases from V and 1 base from J, with 11 bases between. Germline CDR1 is SNHLY and CDR2 is FYNNEI. Here the CDR3 DNA reads TGTGCCAGCCGAAGAGACCAGAACACTGAAGCTTTCTTT. Translated, it gives CASRRDQNTEAFF.